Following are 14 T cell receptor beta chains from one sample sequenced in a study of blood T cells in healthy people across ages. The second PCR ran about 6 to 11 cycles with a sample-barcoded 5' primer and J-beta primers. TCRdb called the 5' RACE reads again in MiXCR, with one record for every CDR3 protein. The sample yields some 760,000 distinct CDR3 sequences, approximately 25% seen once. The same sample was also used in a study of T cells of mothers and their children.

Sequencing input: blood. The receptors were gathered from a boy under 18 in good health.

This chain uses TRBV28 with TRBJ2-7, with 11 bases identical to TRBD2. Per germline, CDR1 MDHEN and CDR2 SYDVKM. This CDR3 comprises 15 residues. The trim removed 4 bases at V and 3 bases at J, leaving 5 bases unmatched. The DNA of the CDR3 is TGTGCCAGCAGTTGGTTAGCGGGAGGGAACTACGAGCAGTACTTC. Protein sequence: CASSWLAGGNYEQYF.

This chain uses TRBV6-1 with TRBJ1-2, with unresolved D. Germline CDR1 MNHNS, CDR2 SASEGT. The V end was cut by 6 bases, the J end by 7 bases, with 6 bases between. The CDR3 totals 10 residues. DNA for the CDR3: TGTGCCAGCAGCTACGGTGGCTACACCTTC. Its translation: CASSYGGYTF.

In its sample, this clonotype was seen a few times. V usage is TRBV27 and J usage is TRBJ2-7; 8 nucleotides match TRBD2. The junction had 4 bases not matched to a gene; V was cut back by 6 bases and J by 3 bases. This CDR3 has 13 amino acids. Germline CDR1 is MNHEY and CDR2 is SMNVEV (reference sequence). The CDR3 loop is CASRQRGNYEQYF. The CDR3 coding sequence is TGTGCCAGCAGGCAGCGGGGGAACTACGAGCAGTACTTC.

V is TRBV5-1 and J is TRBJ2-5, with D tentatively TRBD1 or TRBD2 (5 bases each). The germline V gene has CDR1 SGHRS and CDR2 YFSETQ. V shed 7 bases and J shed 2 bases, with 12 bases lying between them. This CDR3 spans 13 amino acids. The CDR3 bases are TGCGCCAGCGCCGGGACGTCTCAAGAGACCCAGTACTTC. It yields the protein CASAGTSQETQYF.

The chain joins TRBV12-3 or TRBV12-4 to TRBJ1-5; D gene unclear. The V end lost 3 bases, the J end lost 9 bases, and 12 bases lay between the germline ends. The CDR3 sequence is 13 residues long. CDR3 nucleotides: TGTGCCAGCAGTTTGGTGCTTGGCGGGCCCCAGCATTTT. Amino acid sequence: CASSLVLGGPQHF.

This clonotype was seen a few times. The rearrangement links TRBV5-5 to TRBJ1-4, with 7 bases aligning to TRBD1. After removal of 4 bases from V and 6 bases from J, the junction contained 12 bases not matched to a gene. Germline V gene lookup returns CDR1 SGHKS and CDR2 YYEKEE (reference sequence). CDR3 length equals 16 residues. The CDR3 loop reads CASSRNTGAVDEKLFF. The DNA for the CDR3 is TGTGCCAGCAGCCGAAATACAGGGGCTGTGGATGAAAAACTGTTTTTT.

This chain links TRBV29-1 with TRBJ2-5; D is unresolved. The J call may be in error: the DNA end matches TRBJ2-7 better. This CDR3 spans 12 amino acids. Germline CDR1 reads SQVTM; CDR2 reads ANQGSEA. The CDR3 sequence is CSVGLTPYEQYF. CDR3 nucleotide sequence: TGCAGCGTTGGTCTTACCCCCTACGAGCAGTACTTC.

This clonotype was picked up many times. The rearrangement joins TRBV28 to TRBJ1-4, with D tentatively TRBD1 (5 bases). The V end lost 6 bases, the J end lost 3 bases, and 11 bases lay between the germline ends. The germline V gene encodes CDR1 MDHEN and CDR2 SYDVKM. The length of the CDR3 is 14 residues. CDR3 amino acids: CASSSGTANEKLFF. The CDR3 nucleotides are TGTGCCAGCAGCTCAGGGACGGCTAATGAAAAACTGTTTTTT.

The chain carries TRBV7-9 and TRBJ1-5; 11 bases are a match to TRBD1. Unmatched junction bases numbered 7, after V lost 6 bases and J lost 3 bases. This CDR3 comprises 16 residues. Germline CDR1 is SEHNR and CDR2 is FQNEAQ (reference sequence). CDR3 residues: CASSIWGQGVNQPQHF. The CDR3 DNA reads TGTGCCAGCAGTATCTGGGGACAGGGGGTCAATCAGCCCCAGCATTTT.

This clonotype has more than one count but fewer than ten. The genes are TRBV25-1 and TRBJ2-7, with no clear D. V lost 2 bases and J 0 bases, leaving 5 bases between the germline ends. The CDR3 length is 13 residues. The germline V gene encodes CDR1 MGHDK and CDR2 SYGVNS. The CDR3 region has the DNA TGTGCCAGCAGTGAAATTGTCTCCTACGAGCAGTACTTC. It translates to CASSEIVSYEQYF.

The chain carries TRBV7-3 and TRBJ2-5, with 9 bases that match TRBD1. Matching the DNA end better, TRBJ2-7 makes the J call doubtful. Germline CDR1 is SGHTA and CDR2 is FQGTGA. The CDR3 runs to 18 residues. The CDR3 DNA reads TGTGCCAGCAGCTTAGGCCCCGCTCCTGGACAGGGGTTCGACGAGCAGTACTTC. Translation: CASSLGPAPGQGFDEQYF.

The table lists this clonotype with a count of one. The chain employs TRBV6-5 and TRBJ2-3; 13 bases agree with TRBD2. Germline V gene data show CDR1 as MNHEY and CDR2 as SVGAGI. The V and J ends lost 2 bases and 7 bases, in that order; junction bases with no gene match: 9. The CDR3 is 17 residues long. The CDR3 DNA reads TGTGCCAGCAGTTACGTCTTGACTAGCGGGGGGCGCCATACGCAGTATTTT. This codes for CASSYVLTSGGRHTQYF.

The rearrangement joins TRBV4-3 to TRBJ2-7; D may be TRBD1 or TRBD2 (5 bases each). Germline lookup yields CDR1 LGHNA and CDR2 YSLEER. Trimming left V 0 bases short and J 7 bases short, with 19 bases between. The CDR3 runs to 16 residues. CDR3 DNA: TGCGCCAGCAGCCAAGATTGGCTGGGGGTGTTTCGTGAGCAGTACTTC. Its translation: CASSQDWLGVFREQYF.

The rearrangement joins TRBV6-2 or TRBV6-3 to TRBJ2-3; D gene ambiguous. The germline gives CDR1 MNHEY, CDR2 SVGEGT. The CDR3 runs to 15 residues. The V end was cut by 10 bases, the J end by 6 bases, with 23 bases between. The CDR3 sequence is CATTTYRTLTDTQYF. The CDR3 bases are TGTGCCACCACTACCTACCGAACGCTCACTGATACGCAGTATTTT.